This paragraph reports one T cell receptor (beta chain). The antigen it binds to is not known. Nothing much larger sits one base from this clone, and base qualities are not available. The immunoSEQ Assay, a bias-controlled multiplex PCR, was used to amplify TCRbeta CDR3 regions from genomic DNA. Concerning the study's data processing: The number of nucleated cells in each sample was estimated from the amplification of reference gene primers within the assay. Sequence reads were collapsed and filtered to measure the absolute abundance of every unique TCRbeta CDR3 rearrangement. Productive Simpson clonality was computed per sample as the square root of Simpson's diversity index over productive rearrangements. TCRdb provides this immuneACCESS table in a form limited to in-frame rearrangements. Some clones are lacking; in checked studies, under half of them reflect an unresolved V gene, and why the rest are absent is not known. V and J calls and clone size are given by that table; D and trimming were obtained from the DNA. This sample comprises fewer than 350,000 clones, roughly 89% of them detected only once. 7.5% to 10% of the sample is held by the ten biggest clonotypes.

The sample originates from a study of blood T cell repertoires in COVID-19 (dated by TCRdb to the early 2020s). For the study in its entirety: The collaborator samples originated in the United States, Italy and Spain and spanned the acute and convalescent phases of COVID-19. The material from the prospective study consisted of cDNA or gDNA derived from T cells, B-cell-depleted T cells, or PBMCs. Deeply sampled blood TCRbeta repertoires from subjects exposed to, actively infected with, or recovered from COVID-19 were included in the dataset. The repertoires were released in a freely available public database intended as a resource for research on the immune response to SARS-CoV-2. The samples were drawn from the first 160 participants of the ongoing ImmuneRACE study and from under 1,500 subjects provided by 6 global collaborators. Sample metadata almost always included a de-identified subject ID, COVID-19 status, age in years and sex. Where HLA class I and class II types were available, the types were taken from metadata supplied by the sample provider, not from assay-based typing. Here is what the overall study found, with its caveats: Clinical and demographic metadata were provided uncurated, with the amount varying by source and participant.

One collaborating source in Seattle enrolled patients while the patients were actively infected and followed the patients over time throughout the course of disease. Collaborating institutions collected whole blood in K2EDTA tubes following their own protocols. For TCRbeta analysis, collaborators shipped samples as frozen whole blood, isolated PBMCs, or DNA extracted from either of those sample types. Unmatched junction bases come to 9, with V trimmed by 3 bases and J by 0 bases. Via the germline V gene, CDR1 is SGHVS and CDR2 FNYEAQ. From its cysteine to its phenylalanine, the CDR3 spans 19 amino acids. The only DNA kept is the CDR3, 57 bases in frame from the first base.

This receptor was taken from a man aged 25 to 45 with COVID-19, enrolled during active disease. Sequences were obtained from peripheral blood. The chain couples TRBV7-6 to TRBJ2-1, with 12 middle bases fitting TRBD2. The CDR3 reads as follows: CASSFPGLAGLSSYNEQFF. The sequenced DNA: TGTGCCAGCAGCTTCCCGGGACTAGCGGGTTTAAGCTCCTACAATGAGCAGTTCTTC. The CDR3, completed at both ends by the reference TRBV7-6 and TRBJ2-1 genes, gives the full variable domain GAGVSQSPRYKVTKRGQDVALRCDPISGHVSLYWYRQALGQGPEFLTYFNYEAQQDKSGLPNDRFSAERPEGSISTLTIQRTEQRDSAMYRCASSFPGLAGLSSYNEQFFGPGTRLTVL.